These 32 T cell receptor beta chains were all obtained from the same sample, sequenced in a study of molecular identifiers for immune sequencing clone quantification. TCRdb reprocessed the PCR reads via MiXCR and lists one record per CDR3 protein. The table has approximately 630,000 distinct CDR3 sequences, 25% seen once. The sample was naive CD8+ T cells from blood, with Jurkat cell RNA spiked in. Subset here: FACS-sorted CD8+CD4-CCR7+CD45RA+ naive T cells. The source is a human donor in good health. Some libraries in this study had Jurkat cell RNA spiked in.

The chain is built from TRBV27 and TRBJ1-1; TRBD1 matches at 7 bases. J lost 4 bases, V lost 3 bases, and 5 bases had no gene match. The germline V gene has CDR1 MNHEY and CDR2 SMNVEV (reference sequence). This CDR3 has 14 amino acids. CDR3 sequence (DNA): TGTGCCAGCAGTTTCACAGGGGAGCGCACTGAAGCTTTCTTT. This sequence encodes CASSFTGERTEAFF.

Worth noting for this clonotype: An end of the junction does not agree with germline; a read error may underlie this. The V gene is TRBV5-6, the J gene TRBJ1-1; D gene ambiguous. Germline loops: CDR1 SGHDT, CDR2 YYEEEE. CDR3 length equals 14 residues. The CDR3 reads CASSPRLMITEALF. The CDR3 nucleotides are TGTGCCAGCAGCCCCAGACTTATGATCACTGAAGCTCTCTTT. Variable domain in full (rest from reference TRBV5-6 and TRBJ1-1): DAGVTQSPTHLIKTRGQQVTLRCSPKSGHDTVSWYQQALGQGPQFIFQYYEEEERQRGNFPDRFSGHQFPNYSSELNVNALLLGDSALYLCASSPRLMITEALFGQGTRLTVV.

The sample holds many counts of this clonotype. V and J are TRBV7-9 and TRBJ2-6, with D maybe TRBD1 (5 bases). Trimming removed 1 base at V and 0 bases at J, with 7 bases between. Germline V lookup: CDR1 SEHNR, CDR2 FQNEAQ (reference sequence). The CDR3 is 16 residues long. This CDR3 reads CASSLGGSSGANVLTF. Here the CDR3 DNA reads TGTGCCAGCAGCTTAGGGGGCAGCTCTGGGGCCAACGTCCTGACTTTC.

Concerning this clonotype itself: This may come from a read error, since a much larger clone is one base off. The chain carries TRBV7-6 and TRBJ2-3; D remains unclear. Germline V gives CDR1 SGHVS, CDR2 FNYEAQ. CDR3 size: 17 residues. CDR3 in DNA: TGTGCCAGCAGCTTAGCACCTAGTGATACCCTCACAGATGCGCAGTATTTT. Translating gives CASSLAPSDTLTDAQYF. Together with reference TRBV7-6 and TRBJ2-3, the CDR3 gives the full variable domain: GAGVSQSPRYKVTKRGQDVALRCDPISGHVSLYWYRQALGQGPEFLTYFNYEAQQDKSGLPNDRFSAERPEGSISTLTIQRTEQRDSAMYRCASSLAPSDTLTDAQYFGPGTRLTVL.

The sample holds a few counts of this clonotype. The V call is TRBV20-1, the J call TRBJ2-5; 14 nucleotides agree with TRBD2. After removal of 3 bases from V and 3 bases from J, the junction contained 3 bases not matched to a gene. Germline V CDR1 and CDR2: DFQATT, SNEGSKA (reference sequence). The CDR3 consists of 15 residues. Written as DNA, the CDR3 is TGCAGTGCTAGTAGACTAGCGGGGGGGGAAGAGACCCAGTACTTC. This gives the protein CSASRLAGGEETQYF.

Ten or more counts support this clonotype. The rearrangement uses TRBV13 and TRBJ2-7; D not resolved. The CDR3 has 15 amino acids. Trimming left V 0 bases short and J 0 bases short, with 9 bases between. Germline V gives CDR1 PRHDT, CDR2 FYEKMQ (reference sequence). The CDR3 DNA is TGTGCCAGCAGCTTAGGTGGCAGGCGCTCCTACGAGCAGTACTTC. The encoded protein is CASSLGGRRSYEQYF.

With regard to this clonotype: A much larger clone differs by one base, so this may be a read error. The CDR3 ends on some other residue instead of the conserved phenylalanine or tryptophan, so this is likely a read error. The CDR3 DNA reads as TGTGCCAGCAGTGAAGCGCCGGGGACCTCTTACTCTGGAAACACCATATATTCT. Encoded protein: CASSEAPGTSYSGNTIYS. V and J are TRBV6-1 and TRBJ1-3, with D possibly being TRBD1 (5 bases). Trimming shortened V by 0 bases and J by 0 bases, and 15 bases separated the two germline ends. Germline loops: CDR1 MNHNS, CDR2 SASEGT. There are 18 residues in the CDR3.

The table lists this clonotype with a count of one. J is TRBJ2-1 and V is TRBV4-3; TRBD2 matches at 7 bases. Germline V gives CDR1 LGHNA, CDR2 YSLEER. V lost 4 bases to trimming and J lost 2 bases; unmatched junction nucleotides: 8. The CDR3 runs to 16 residues. The CDR3, as DNA: TGCGCCAGCAGCCCTCAACTGGCGGGAGCCTACAATGAGCAGTTCTTC. This codes for CASSPQLAGAYNEQFF.

This clonotype is a singleton in its sample. The chain couples TRBV27 to TRBJ1-1, with 7 positions matching TRBD1. This CDR3 is 15 amino acids long. Germline V gene data show CDR1 as MNHEY and CDR2 as SMNVEV (reference sequence). V lost 5 bases and J lost 6; bases outside the gene matches: 12. This chain's CDR3 is CASSTEPGQIAEAFF. The DNA for the CDR3 is TGTGCCAGCAGTACTGAACCGGGACAGATTGCTGAAGCTTTCTTT.

This clonotype was detected a few times. V and J are TRBV12-3 or TRBV12-4 and TRBJ2-7; 10 nucleotides line up with TRBD1. V gave up 6 bases and J gave up 5 bases; unmatched junction bases: 10. This CDR3 is built from 15 residues. CDR3 loop: CASSRTGGNVDEQYF. CDR3 nucleotides: TGTGCCAGCAGCCGGACAGGGGGTAATGTGGACGAGCAGTACTTC.

With regard to this clonotype: This may be a read error: a much more frequent sequence differs by one nucleotide. The chain links TRBV7-9 to TRBJ1-1; 10 nucleotides align to TRBD1. The CDR3 covers 15 residues. Germline V lookup: CDR1 SEHNR, CDR2 FQNEAQ (reference sequence). CDR3 nucleotide sequence: TGTGCCAGCAGCAGAGGGACAGGGGAGAACGCTGAAGCTTTCTTT. The encoded protein is CASSRGTGENAEAFF.

The chain recombines TRBV25-1 with TRBJ1-1; D is uncertain. CDR3 length: 13 residues. CDR1 is MGHDK, CDR2 SYGVNS, per germline. V dropped 1 base and J dropped 3 bases, with 6 bases sitting between them. CDR3 sequence: CASSEWGDTEAFF. For the CDR3, the DNA is TGTGCCAGCAGTGAATGGGGTGACACTGAAGCTTTCTTT.

This clonotype has a handful of counts. This rearrangement joins TRBV3-1 to TRBJ2-1; 11 nucleotides line up with TRBD2. Germline trimming cut 4 bases from V and 10 bases from J; bases unmatched to any gene: 6. This CDR3 is built from 14 residues. CDR1 LGHDT and CDR2 YNNKEL come from the germline V gene (reference sequence). CDR3 nucleotide sequence: TGTGCCAGCAGCCTTAGCGGGAGGGCCCGAGAGCAGTTCTTC. It codes for CASSLSGRAREQFF.

This clonotype was counted a few times. The genes are TRBV20-1 and TRBJ2-1; D perhaps matches TRBD2 (6 bases). Germline assignment: CDR1 DFQATT and CDR2 SNEGSKA (reference sequence). The V gene lost 5 bases and the J gene lost 4 bases, with 15 bases spanning the gap. This CDR3 has 14 residues. CDR3 DNA: TGCAGTGCTCGGGCGCGGCGGGGTTACAATGAGCAGTTCTTC. It is translated as CSARARRGYNEQFF.

CDR3 DNA: TGTGCCGGGGAGGAGGGCGGTGAAGCTTTCTTT. This codes for CAGEEGGEAFF. The rearrangement links TRBV30 to TRBJ1-1; D uncertain. The CDR3 sequence is 11 residues long. Trimming took 8 bases from V and 7 from J, leaving 14 bases between them. The germline gives CDR1 GTSNPN, CDR2 SVGIG (reference sequence).

The V gene is TRBV6-2 or TRBV6-3, the J gene TRBJ2-7, with a possible D match to TRBD2 (6 bases). CDR1 and CDR2 from the germline V gene are MNHEY and SVGEGT. The CDR3 has 15 residues. Trimming shortened V by 1 base and J by 3 bases, and 13 bases separated the two germline ends. The CDR3 DNA reads as TGTGCCAGCAGTTACTTTCGGGCTAGCGACTACGAGCAGTACTTC. This encodes CASSYFRASDYEQYF.

As regards this clonotype: A much larger clone differs from this one at a single base, so this may be a read error. V is TRBV2 and J is TRBJ2-7, with 10 bases lining up with TRBD1. The junction had 10 bases not matched to a gene; V was cut back by 7 bases and J by 7 bases. CDR1 SNHLY and CDR2 FYNNEI come from the germline V gene. The CDR3 contains 14 residues. CDR3 protein: CASIFWDRGGEQYF. The DNA for the CDR3 is TGTGCCAGCATATTTTGGGACAGGGGTGGGGAGCAGTACTTC.

This clonotype was seen once. A much larger clone differs by one base, so this may be a read error. This chain links TRBV7-4 with TRBJ1-4; tentatively, D is TRBD1 (6 bases). The CDR3 sequence is 16 residues long. V was cut by 4 bases and J by 6 bases, with 18 bases left in between. Germline lookup yields CDR1 SGHVT and CDR2 SQSDAQ. CDR3 residues: CASSSGTSSSYEKLFF. CDR3 sequence (DNA): TGTGCCAGCAGCTCCGGGACAAGCAGTTCCTATGAAAAACTGTTTTTT.

This clonotype was detected ten times or more. The rearrangement uses TRBV12-3 or TRBV12-4 and TRBJ2-4; TRBD1 might be the D (5 bases). This CDR3 is built from 18 residues. The V end was cut by 3 bases, the J end by 1 base, with 19 bases between. The chain's CDR3 is CASSLSGLGFWAKNIQYF. In DNA form, the CDR3 reads TGTGCCAGCAGTTTGTCAGGGCTTGGGTTTTGGGCCAAAAACATTCAGTACTTC.

The genes are TRBV3-1 and TRBJ2-7, with D tentatively TRBD1 or TRBD2 (6 bases each). V was pared by 3 bases and J by 7 bases, with 22 bases between. Germline-derived CDR1 and CDR2 are LGHDT and YNNKEL (reference sequence). This CDR3 is built from 16 residues. CDR3 in amino acids: CASSQPTGQGTREQYF. CDR3 coding DNA: TGTGCCAGCAGCCAGCCTACCGGGCAGGGGACTCGAGAGCAGTACTTC.

A few counts support this clonotype. The chain carries TRBV4-1 and TRBJ1-2; a weak D match, TRBD1 (5 bases). V lost 6 bases and J lost 7, with 18 bases in between. In germline, CDR1 is MGHRA, CDR2 YSYEKL. The CDR3 consists of 14 residues. This CDR3 is CASSHPRDLTGYTF. CDR3 DNA sequence: TGCGCCAGCAGTCATCCCCGGGACTTGACTGGCTACACCTTC.

A single count supports this clonotype. A much larger clone sits a single nucleotide away, making a read error possible. This chain links TRBV6-1 with TRBJ1-5; D call uncertain. The CDR3 length is 16 residues. From germline, CDR1 is MNHNS and CDR2 SASEGT. CDR3 sequence reads: CASSEARGPSNPPQHF. Written as DNA, the CDR3 is TGTGCCAGCAGTGAAGCGCGAGGACCTAGCAATCCGCCCCAGCATTTT.

In regard to this clonotype: A much larger clone is a single base away; this may be a read error. The CDR3 ends on some other residue instead of the conserved phenylalanine or tryptophan, so this is likely a read error. CDR3 nucleotide sequence: TGTGCCAGTGGACCGAACTCTGGAAACACCATATATCTT. This codes for CASGPNSGNTIYL. The chain is built from TRBV19 and TRBJ1-3; D gene ambiguous. The V end lost 8 bases, the J end lost 0 bases, and 8 bases lay between the germline ends. CDR1 is LNHDA, CDR2 SQIVND, per germline (reference sequence). The CDR3 runs to 13 residues.

This chain uses TRBV20-1 with TRBJ1-4; D ambiguous. Germline-derived CDR1 and CDR2 are DFQATT and SNEGSKA (reference sequence). V gave up 0 bases and J gave up 4 bases, with 9 bases separating them. The CDR3 totals 14 residues. In DNA form, the CDR3 reads TGCAGTGCTAGAGATCTGAGGGATAATGAAAAACTGTTTTTT. The encoded protein is CSARDLRDNEKLFF.

This chain joins TRBV2 and TRBJ2-7; no definite D call. CDR3 length: 10 residues. Germline values: CDR1 SNHLY, CDR2 FYNNEI. V shed 3 bases and J shed 6 bases, with 3 bases lying between them. The CDR3 region has the DNA TGTGCCAGCAGTGATGTCGAGCAGTACTTC. Protein product: CASSDVEQYF.

This clonotype was recorded a few times. The V call is TRBV4-1, the J call TRBJ2-7; D is perhaps TRBD1 (6 bases). This CDR3 has 15 amino acids. Germline CDR1 reads MGHRA; CDR2 reads YSYEKL. V was pared by 1 base and J by 0 bases, with 10 bases between. CDR3 residues: CASSQGRGLSYEQYF. CDR3 bases: TGCGCCAGCAGCCAAGGCAGGGGCCTCTCCTACGAGCAGTACTTC.

This clonotype was observed many times. This rearrangement joins TRBV12-5 to TRBJ1-1; no clear D. The CDR3 loop spans 13 amino acids. V was trimmed by 2 bases and J by 3 bases, leaving 7 bases between them. Germline CDR1 reads LGHNT; CDR2 reads FRNRAP. The CDR3 coding sequence is TGTGCTAGTGGTTTGACGGTCTACACTGAAGCTTTCTTT. The encoded protein is CASGLTVYTEAFF.

The V gene is TRBV27, the J gene TRBJ2-5; a weak D match, TRBD2 (7 bases). Germline V CDR1 and CDR2: MNHEY, SMNVEV (reference sequence). The CDR3 covers 13 residues. The V end lost 10 bases, the J end lost 5 bases, and 17 bases lay between the germline ends. In nucleotides, the CDR3 is TGTGCCACCCGGGCGGGGGCCGACGAGACCCAGTACTTC. It translates to CATRAGADETQYF.

This clonotype occurred many times. This rearrangement joins TRBV29-1 to TRBJ2-7, with 9 bases fitting TRBD1. CDR3 length equals 15 residues. Germline trimming cut 5 bases from V and 4 bases from J; bases unmatched to any gene: 12. CDR1 is SQVTM, CDR2 ANQGSEA, per germline. CDR3 loop: CSVLGSGTGLYEQYF. As DNA, the CDR3 is TGCAGCGTTTTGGGTTCCGGGACAGGGCTGTACGAGCAGTACTTC.

In this sample, this clonotype turned up a few times. The chain couples TRBV29-1 to TRBJ2-7, with no clear D. V lost 5 bases and J lost 0, with 11 bases in between. Germline V gene data show CDR1 as SQVTM and CDR2 as ANQGSEA. The CDR3 has 13 amino acids. Here the CDR3 reads CSVMGGSSYEQYF. In DNA, the CDR3 is TGCAGCGTTATGGGCGGAAGCTCCTACGAGCAGTACTTC.

This clonotype has at least ten counts. The chain joins TRBV28 to TRBJ1-5; D is possibly TRBD1 (6 bases). Trimming removed 7 bases at V and 0 bases at J, with 10 bases between. The germline CDR1 and CDR2 sequences are MDHEN and SYDVKM. The CDR3 runs 14 residues. CDR3 amino acids: CASKPGHSNQPQHF. CDR3 DNA: TGTGCCAGCAAACCGGGACATAGCAATCAGCCCCAGCATTTT. The entire variable domain, with the rest obtained from reference TRBV28 and TRBJ1-5, is as follows: DVKVTQSSRYLVKRTGEKVFLECVQDMDHENMFWYRQDPGLGLRLIYFSYDVKMKEKGDIPEGYSVSREKKERFSLILESASTNQTSMYLCASKPGHSNQPQHFGDGTRLSIL.

Concerning this clonotype: Just one base apart from a much larger clone, this may be a read error. The chain combines TRBV4-3 with TRBJ2-3, with D perhaps given as TRBD1 or TRBD2 (5 bases each). The germline CDR1 and CDR2 sequences are LGHNA and YSLEER. V was pared by 0 bases and J by 8 bases, with 15 bases between. The CDR3 is 15 amino acids. This CDR3 reads CASSQEGVGAGTQYF. For the CDR3, the DNA is TGCGCCAGCAGCCAAGAGGGGGTTGGGGCAGGTACGCAGTATTTT.